This T cell receptor beta chain originates from a study of PD-L1 blockade in urothelial cancer. Study as a whole: Across blood samples, T cells had a median count of approximately 140,000.

Indicated time point: peripheral blood 6 weeks after treatment start. The data were produced by immunoSEQ multiplex PCR, yet TCRdb's version contains in-frame clones alone and is incomplete. This table holds 100,000 to 150,000 clones, more than 75% found once. The CDR3 runs to 13 residues. V was trimmed by 6 bases and J by 4 bases, leaving 12 bases between them. Germline loops: CDR1 MNHEY, CDR2 SVGAGI. This clonotype was sampled from a man aged 50 to 59 with urothelial cancer. The source was PBMCs, collected around atezolizumab (anti-PD-L1) treatment. The gene calls are TRBV6-5 and TRBJ1-2; no reliable D call. The DNA of the CDR3 is TGTGCCAGCAGGACCTCAGGTTTCTATGGCTACACCTTC. It specifies CASRTSGFYGYTF.